A single sample gave rise to the 21 T cell receptor beta chains below, sequenced in a study of CD8+ T cells in alopecia areata. cDNA serving as the sequencing template came from extracted, reverse transcribed RNA. Sequencing used immunoSEQ multiplex PCR; TCRdb keeps in-frame clones, though not all of them. The data show about 180,000 clones, less than 70% seen once. Treatment denoted: oral pan-JAK inhibitor, 5-10 mg twice daily. The source material was CD8+ T cells sorted from blood, sampled at week 24, from a patient treated with tofacitinib. Receptors originate from a human donor with alopecia areata.

Only one count was recorded for this clone. The chain employs TRBV7-9 and TRBJ2-7; no definite D call. In germline, CDR1 is SEHNR, CDR2 FQNEAQ (reference sequence). The length of the CDR3 is 12 residues. V lost 4 bases to trimming and J lost 4 bases, with 8 bases between them. CDR3 residues: CASSSRYYEQYF. The CDR3 DNA sequence: TGTGCCAGCAGCTCAAGATATTACGAGCAGTACTTC.

V gene TRBV11-2 combines with J gene TRBJ1-6; D uncertain. V lost 0 bases and J 7 bases, leaving 4 bases between the germline ends. Germline V gene data show CDR1 as SGHAT and CDR2 as FQNNGV. The CDR3 totals 13 residues. CDR3 DNA sequence: TGTGCCAGCAGCTTAGATAGGAATTCACCCCTCCACTTT. The encoded protein is CASSLDRNSPLHF.

This sequence joins TRBV10-3 and TRBJ2-1, with TRBD2 as a possible D gene (6 bases). Trimming left V 2 bases short and J 7 bases short, with 9 bases between. Germline V gives CDR1 ENHRY, CDR2 SYGVKD. There are 13 residues in the CDR3. Written as DNA, the CDR3 is TGTGCCATCAGTGAGGGGGGGAGAAATGAGCAGTTCTTC. This gives the protein CAISEGGRNEQFF.

The V and J genes are TRBV5-6 and TRBJ1-1, with D possibly being TRBD1 (5 bases). The CDR3 covers 12 residues. Trimming pared 6 bases from V and 1 base from J, leaving 7 bases between. The germline V gene encodes CDR1 SGHDT and CDR2 YYEEEE. CDR3 sequence reads: CASNQGNTEAFF. CDR3 nucleotide sequence: TGTGCCAGCAATCAGGGGAACACTGAAGCTTTCTTT.

The chain combines TRBV27 with TRBJ1-5, with 7 bases aligning to TRBD1. Germline trimming cut 6 bases from V and 2 bases from J; bases unmatched to any gene: 13. The V gene's germline CDR1 is MNHEY and CDR2 SMNVEV (reference sequence). CDR3 length: 17 residues. CDR3 in amino acids: CASSPLEGAVGNQPQHF. The DNA of the CDR3 is TGTGCCAGCAGCCCCCTGGAGGGGGCGGTGGGCAATCAGCCCCAGCATTTT.

J is TRBJ2-3 and V is TRBV19; D possibly uses TRBD1 or TRBD2 (6 bases each). Looked up from germline, CDR1 is LNHDA and CDR2 is SQIVND (reference sequence). V shed 7 bases and J shed 4 bases, with 12 bases lying between them. The CDR3 runs to 13 residues. As DNA, the CDR3 is TGTGCCAGTAATTATGGGGGGCCAGATACGCAGTATTTT. Translating it yields CASNYGGPDTQYF.

This clone has only a few counts. The chain combines TRBV23-1 with TRBJ1-2, with D perhaps matching TRBD1 (6 bases). TRBV23-1 is flagged as an ORF with uncertain function. This CDR3 region has 14 residues. V was shortened by 3 bases and J by 9 bases, with 17 bases between the two germline ends. The CDR3 DNA reads TGCGCCAGCAGTCAGCGGACAGAAAGAGGCCGCTACACCTTC. It translates to CASSQRTERGRYTF.

The chain combines TRBV11-2 with TRBJ1-6, with D possibly being TRBD1 (5 bases). Germline V lookup: CDR1 SGHAT, CDR2 FQNNGV. The CDR3 is made up of 13 amino acids. V was shortened by 5 bases and J by 7 bases, with 9 bases between the two germline ends. The CDR3 loop reads CASSREGNSPLHF. Written as DNA, the CDR3 is TGTGCCAGCAGCAGGGAGGGGAATTCACCCCTCCACTTT.

The rearrangement links TRBV25-1 to TRBJ2-2; 7 bases fit TRBD1. In germline, CDR1 is MGHDK, CDR2 SYGVNS. The CDR3 extends over 15 amino acids. With V trimmed by 11 bases and J by 2 bases, 11 bases remained unmatched. CDR3 loop: CAVRGQTLNTGELFF. In DNA form, the CDR3 reads TGTGCCGTAAGGGGACAGACCTTAAACACCGGGGAGCTGTTTTTT.

This clone was seen a few times. The chain couples TRBV30 to TRBJ1-5; D possibly corresponds to TRBD1 (5 bases). The CDR3 is 13 amino acids. V was cut by 1 base and J by 9 bases, with 13 bases left in between. Germline-derived CDR1 and CDR2 are GTSNPN and SVGIG (reference sequence). CDR3 DNA sequence: TGTGCCTGGAGTGGAGCAGGGCGCGGGCCCCAGCATTTT. Amino acid sequence: CAWSGAGRGPQHF.

Only a few counts were recorded for this clone. The CDR3 DNA reads as TGTGCCAGCAGTGCTAGCTTCGATACGCAGTATTTT. Its protein is CASSASFDTQYF. The chain carries TRBV6-5 and TRBJ2-3; TRBD2 might be the D (5 bases). The CDR3 length is 12 residues. Deletions cut 5 bases from V and 6 bases from J, with 9 bases between. The germline V gene encodes CDR1 MNHEY and CDR2 SVGAGI.

The chain is built from TRBV5-6 and TRBJ2-2; D is unresolved. Trimming left V 1 base short and J 8 bases short, with 3 bases between. CDR3 size: 11 residues. In germline, CDR1 is SGHDT, CDR2 YYEEEE. CDR3 DNA sequence: TGTGCCAGCAGCTTGCGAGGGGAGCTGTTTTTT. It is translated as CASSLRGELFF. The full variable domain, in which reference TRBV5-6 and TRBJ2-2 provide the parts outside the CDR3, is DAGVTQSPTHLIKTRGQQVTLRCSPKSGHDTVSWYQQALGQGPQFIFQYYEEEERQRGNFPDRFSGHQFPNYSSELNVNALLLGDSALYLCASSLRGELFFGEGSRLTVL.

The chain is built from TRBV15 and TRBJ2-2; TRBD1 aligns across 8 bases. V lost 3 bases and J lost 1; bases outside the gene matches: 10. The CDR3 has 18 amino acids. Germline V gene lookup returns CDR1 LNHNV and CDR2 YYDKDF (reference sequence). The DNA for the CDR3 is TGTGCCACCAGCAGTATTGGACAGGGAGACGTGAACACCGGGGAGCTGTTTTTT. It is translated as CATSSIGQGDVNTGELFF.

The rearrangement links TRBV6-6 to TRBJ1-1; D remains ambiguous. The CDR3 spans 12 residues. Trimming took 6 bases from V and 0 from J, leaving 5 bases between them. Germline assignment: CDR1 MNHNY and CDR2 SVGAGI (reference sequence). CDR3 region: CASRPMNTEAFF. CDR3 coding DNA: TGTGCCAGCAGGCCCATGAACACTGAAGCTTTCTTT.

This clone was detected a few times. The chain combines TRBV5-1 with TRBJ2-6; D gene ambiguous. Deletions cut 0 bases from V and 9 bases from J, with 10 bases between. The CDR3 extends over 14 amino acids. Germline CDR1 is SGHRS and CDR2 is YFSETQ. CDR3 coding DNA: TGCGCCAGCAGCTTGGACGAGGCTGGCAACGTCCTGACTTTC. It encodes CASSLDEAGNVLTF.

This chain joins TRBV27 and TRBJ2-2, with TRBD1 identical over 8 bases. The germline V gene encodes CDR1 MNHEY and CDR2 SMNVEV (reference sequence). J gave up 4 bases and V 8 bases, and 9 bases lay outside the gene matches. The CDR3 runs 15 residues. CDR3: CASGFRGQGTGELFF. The CDR3 DNA reads as TGTGCCAGCGGCTTCAGGGGGCAGGGCACCGGGGAGCTGTTTTTT.

This clone was detected only once. The rearrangement links TRBV11-2 to TRBJ2-5; D may correspond to TRBD1 or TRBD2 (6 bases each). Germline CDR1 reads SGHAT; CDR2 reads FQNNGV. The CDR3 is made up of 13 amino acids. Deletions cut 4 bases from V and 11 bases from J, with 17 bases between. CDR3 sequence (DNA): TGTGCCAGCAGCTCCGGGGGACACCGCGGGCAGTACTTC. Translated, it gives CASSSGGHRGQYF.

The rearrangement links TRBV4-3 to TRBJ2-7; D is perhaps TRBD1 (5 bases). CDR1 and CDR2 (germline): LGHNA, YSLEER. The CDR3 has 14 amino acids. V was pared by 0 bases and J by 3 bases, with 9 bases between. Written as DNA, the CDR3 is TGCGCCAGCAGCCAAGATCAGGGCCTCTACGAGCAGTACTTC. Translating gives CASSQDQGLYEQYF.

The V and J genes are TRBV4-2 and TRBJ1-2, with TRBD1 matching over 8 bases. This CDR3 comprises 15 residues. V was clipped by 0 bases and J by 3 bases; unmatched bases: 3. CDR1 LGHNA and CDR2 YNFKEQ come from the germline V gene. CDR3 in DNA: TGTGCCAGCAGCCAAGATGAGACAGGGGACTATGGCTACACCTTC. Translation: CASSQDETGDYGYTF.

The chain employs TRBV7-9 and TRBJ2-4; D is unresolved. Germline V CDR1 and CDR2: SEHNR, FQNEAQ (reference sequence). V lost 1 base to trimming and J lost 1 base, with 14 bases between them. This CDR3 contains 17 residues. The CDR3 protein is CASSLDVGIGAKNIQYF. For the CDR3, the DNA is TGTGCCAGCAGCTTAGATGTGGGGATCGGGGCCAAAAACATTCAGTACTTC.

The sample holds a few counts of this clone. The V gene is TRBV11-2, the J gene TRBJ2-4; 14 bases agree with TRBD2. The CDR3 is made up of 15 amino acids. Trimming at V came to 7 bases and at J to 7 bases, leaving 6 bases not matched to a gene. Germline V CDR1 and CDR2: SGHAT, FQNNGV. CDR3 nucleotide sequence: TGTGCCAGCACCCGGACTAGCGGGGGGCGGAACATTCAGTACTTC. Protein product: CASTRTSGGRNIQYF.